This T cell receptor (beta chain) was observed in a study of T cells expressing NK-cell markers. This CDR3 has 16 residues. Germline V lookup: CDR1 MNHEY, CDR2 SVGEGT. Of note for this clonotype: Its antigen is undetermined.

The study, taken as a whole, reports: Evidence did not settle whether expanded NKG2C+ T cell clones targeted HCMV.

TCRdb re-analyzed the 5' RACE reads; it lists each CDR3 protein once, without DNA. The data show hundreds of thousands of distinct CDR3 sequences, and the top ten clones hold around 5.2%. The receptor was isolated from a man aged 18 to 69 in good health. V gene TRBV6-2 or TRBV6-3 combines with J gene TRBJ2-7; TCRdb proposes TRBD1, but this gene call is untestable without DNA. Input material: blood T cells: a sorted CD56 or NKG2C T cell subset, CD4+ or CD8+ T cells, or bulk PBMC T cells (not recorded which). The CDR3 loop is CASRIDRGPALYEQYF.